This T cell receptor beta chain was observed in a study of OX40 agonist ivuxolimab in advanced cancers. V gave up 3 bases and J gave up 1 base, with 7 bases separating them. Germline assignment: CDR1 MNHEY and CDR2 SMNVEV (reference sequence). This CDR3 contains 15 residues. Profiled with immunoSEQ multiplex PCR; TCRdb holds only in-frame clones, not every one. The table lists under 75,000 clones, around 80% of them singletons. The sequence derives from an adult with an advanced solid tumor such as melanoma, head and neck, liver or kidney cancer. The source material was CD4+ or CD8+ T cells sorted from blood, sampled in a trial of the OX40 agonist ivuxolimab. The chain joins TRBV27 to TRBJ2-6, with D unresolved. The DNA for the CDR3 is TGTGCCAGCAGTTTCTTCATATCTGGGGCCAACGTCCTGACTTTC. This translates into CASSFFISGANVLTF.